This TCR beta chain appears in the sequencing data of a study of identical twins. Whole-study results and caveats: Carriage of fewer insertions was seen in abundant cord blood beta clonotypes, whereas memory repertoires showed none.

In this sample, this clonotype turned up a few times. Antigen unknown. TCRdb used MiXCR to reprocess the 5' RACE reads, holding one entry per CDR3 protein. The sample holds a few hundred thousand distinct CDR3 sequences; around 6.5% are singletons and the top ten take roughly 15%. The germline V gene encodes CDR1 SGDLS and CDR2 YYNGEE. The V gene lost 6 bases and the J gene lost 2 bases, with 24 bases spanning the gap. This CDR3 contains 17 residues. These same data were also listed under a study on T cells expressing NK-cell markers.

The V and J genes are TRBV9 and TRBJ2-7; possible D gene TRBD1, 5 bases. The sequence was collected from a woman aged 18-30 years in good health. Source material: CD8+ T cells sorted from blood. The CDR3: CASTPTSTAHVPYEQYF. CDR3 coding DNA: TGTGCCAGCACCCCAACCTCGACAGCCCACGTCCCCTACGAGCAGTACTTC.